This T cell receptor (beta chain) was captured in a study of T cells after yellow fever vaccination. This clonotype was detected only a few times. Germline values: CDR1 MNHEY, CDR2 SVGEGT. V gave up 0 bases and J gave up 7 bases, with 18 bases separating them. The CDR3 has 16 residues. 5'RACE template switching generated TCR cDNA, adding a universal primer site and UMIs. TCRdb re-derived calls from the 5' RACE reads in MiXCR, one entry per CDR3 protein. This sample has 400,000 or so distinct CDR3 sequences, with around 20% found just once. The genes are TRBV6-2 or TRBV6-3 and TRBJ1-1; D is unclear. The TCR originated in a man in his late teens or twenties who received the YFV17D yellow fever vaccine. Sequences were derived from PBMCs, sampled before the yellow fever booster vaccination. This chain's CDR3 is CASSYSREAGHREAFF. The DNA for the CDR3 is TGTGCCAGCAGTTACTCGAGAGAGGCAGGCCATCGTGAAGCTTTCTTT.